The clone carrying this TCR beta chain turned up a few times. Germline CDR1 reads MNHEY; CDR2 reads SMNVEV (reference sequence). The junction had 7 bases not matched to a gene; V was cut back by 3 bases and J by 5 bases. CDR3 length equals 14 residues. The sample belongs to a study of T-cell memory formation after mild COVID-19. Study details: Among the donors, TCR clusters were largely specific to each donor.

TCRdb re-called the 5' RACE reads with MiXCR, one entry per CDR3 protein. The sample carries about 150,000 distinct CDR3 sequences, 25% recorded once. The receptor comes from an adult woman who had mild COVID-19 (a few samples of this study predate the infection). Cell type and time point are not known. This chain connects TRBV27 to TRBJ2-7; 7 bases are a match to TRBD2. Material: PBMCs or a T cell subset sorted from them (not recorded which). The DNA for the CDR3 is TGTGCCAGCAGTTTCCGGGGGGTAGGTAACGAGCAGTACTTC. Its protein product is CASSFRGVGNEQYF.